The entry below describes one T cell receptor (beta chain). Antigen: not known. The data belong to a study of cytomegalovirus exposure and HLA in healthy donors. Looking at the study overall: There were some 380 genotyped donors. Of these, 81% fell in the genetic ancestry cluster associated with self-reported Caucasian donors.

In germline, CDR1 is MDHEN, CDR2 SYDVKM. The CDR3 runs to 17 residues. Trimming pared 4 bases from V and 10 bases from J, leaving 26 bases between. In the PCR, 60 Vbeta and 13 Jbeta primers were used. Profiling relied on immunoSEQ multiplex PCR, and the TCRdb table lists in-frame clones only, not all of them. Counted here are 150,000 to 200,000 clones, roughly 79% occurring once; the ten biggest clones make up under 2.5%. Broader study findings: The authors assumed roughly uniform sequencing depth across donors for presence/absence analyses.

V usage is TRBV28 and J usage is TRBJ2-1, with D perhaps matching TRBD2 (6 bases). The receptor was derived from a woman in her twenties or thirties in good health and CMV-seropositive. Specimen: PBMCs. CDR3 sequence reads: CASSSPLGRGFEGEQFF. In nucleotides, the CDR3 is TGTGCCAGCAGTTCCCCCCTAGGGCGGGGCTTCGAAGGGGAGCAGTTCTTC. The full variable domain, in which reference TRBV28 and TRBJ2-1 provide the parts outside the CDR3, is DVKVTQSSRYLVKRTGEKVFLECVQDMDHENMFWYRQDPGLGLRLIYFSYDVKMKEKGDIPEGYSVSREKKERFSLILESASTNQTSMYLCASSSPLGRGFEGEQFFGPGTRLTVL.